Following are 8 T cell receptor beta chains from one sample sequenced in a study of radiation and T cells in renal cell carcinoma. Clones were read by immunoSEQ multiplex PCR, and TCRdb kept only the in-frame ones, dropping some. This sample has more than 65,000 clones, with approximately 86% found just once. Time point reported: blood 2 weeks post-SBRT. Described treatment: 15 Gy SBRT to primary tumor, nephrectomy 4 weeks later. The sequenced sample was blood, obtained from a patient whose treatment included radiotherapy and nephrectomy. The receptors stem from a woman aged 45-60 years with renal cell carcinoma.

This chain links TRBV7-9 with TRBJ2-7; D may be TRBD1 (5 bases). This CDR3 has 15 residues. V lost 3 bases and J lost 5, with 17 bases in between. The germline CDR1 and CDR2 sequences are SEHNR and FQNEAQ (reference sequence). The CDR3 nucleotides are TGTGCCAGCAGCTTTACAGACAGCTATCGGCACGAGCAGTACTTC. Amino acids: CASSFTDSYRHEQYF.

CDR3 sequence: CASIVTVVDWYEQYF. CDR3 coding DNA: TGTGCCAGCATAGTAACGGTGGTAGACTGGTACGAGCAGTACTTC. V is TRBV6-1 and J is TRBJ2-7; D is ambiguous. This CDR3 is 15 amino acids long. The V gene lost 7 bases and the J gene lost 4 bases, with 20 bases spanning the gap. Per germline, CDR1 MNHNS and CDR2 SASEGT.

The CDR3 DNA reads as TGTGCCAGCAGCCAAGGACAGATCTTAGGGAACGAGCAGTACTTC. Its protein product is CASSQGQILGNEQYF. The rearrangement uses TRBV27 and TRBJ2-7, with a possible D match to TRBD1 (6 bases). Trimming stripped 6 bases from V and 5 bases from J, with 20 bases between. The germline gives CDR1 MNHEY, CDR2 SMNVEV (reference sequence). The CDR3 spans 15 residues.

In regard to this clone: This CDR3 is also generated by other DNA sequences in the sample. V is TRBV9 and J is TRBJ2-7; D not resolved. CDR3 size: 13 residues. Germline V lookup: CDR1 SGDLS, CDR2 YYNGEE. Trimming stripped 3 bases from V and 0 bases from J, with 7 bases between. The CDR3 DNA reads TGTGCCAGCAGCGCACAGAGCTCCTACGAGCAGTACTTC. Its translation is CASSAQSSYEQYF.

The chain has TRBV20-1 and TRBJ2-7; D is ambiguous. The V end lost 3 bases, the J end lost 9 bases, and 12 bases lay between the germline ends. There are 11 residues in the CDR3. CDR1 is DFQATT and CDR2 is SNEGSKA in the germline V gene (reference sequence). DNA for the CDR3: TGCAGTGCTAGTTCCCGGGTTGGGCAGTACTTC. The encoded protein is CSASSRVGQYF.

The chain is built from TRBV5-4 and TRBJ2-7; D not certain. Trimming pared 2 bases from V and 0 bases from J, leaving 18 bases between. CDR3 size: 17 residues. Germline V gene data show CDR1 as SGHNT and CDR2 as YYREEE (reference sequence). CDR3: CASSLGRGDASSYEQYF. CDR3 nucleotide sequence: TGTGCCAGCAGCTTAGGGCGCGGAGACGCTAGCTCCTACGAGCAGTACTTC.

This chain uses TRBV7-5 with TRBJ1-1. TRBV7-5 counts as a pseudogene. CDR3 size: 12 residues. CDR3 DNA sequence: TGTGCCAGCAAGAGGGGCAACACTGAAGCTTTCTTT. It encodes CASKRGNTEAFF.

The table lists this clone with a few counts. The chain employs TRBV5-1 and TRBJ2-1, with 11 bases matching TRBD2. The V gene end was trimmed by 4 bases and the J gene end by 5 bases; junction bases not matched to a gene: 8. Germline lookup yields CDR1 SGHRS and CDR2 YFSETQ. The CDR3 is 16 residues long. The DNA for the CDR3 is TGCGCCAGCAGCCGTTTACTAGCGGGAGTGAACAATGAGCAGTTCTTC. Encoded protein: CASSRLLAGVNNEQFF. Using reference TRBV5-1 and TRBJ2-1 for the parts outside the CDR3, the full variable domain is KAGVTQTPRYLIKTRGQQVTLSCSPISGHRSVSWYQQTPGQGLQFLFEYFSETQRNKGNFPGRFSGRQFSNSRSEMNVSTLELGDSALYLCASSRLLAGVNNEQFFGPGTRLTVL.